A single T cell receptor (beta chain) is shown here with its context. Its antigen is not known. This may come from a read error, since a much larger clone is one base off. Sorted inputs of about 17,000 to 1,100,000 cells, with 10%, 30% or 50% RNA, yielded naive CD8 libraries. Per germline, CDR1 LNHDA and CDR2 SQIVND (reference sequence). This CDR3 has 14 residues. Previously described methods with listed TCR primers produced the bulk TCR libraries. TCRdb reanalysed the PCR reads using MiXCR and keeps one entry per CDR3 protein. The sample shows 10,000 or so distinct CDR3 sequences, more than 15% of them seen only once. The sample is drawn from a study of molecular identifiers for immune sequencing clone quantification. Study findings and constraints: Effector cells kept over 99% of their molecules in clones above 20 RNA copies, while naive cells kept under 1% there.

The origin of this receptor is a human donor in good health. Some libraries in this study had Jurkat cell RNA spiked in. The sample was naive CD8+ T cells from blood, with Jurkat cell RNA spiked in. As for subset: FACS-sorted CD8+CD4-CCR7+CD45RA+ naive T cells. The chain couples TRBV19 to TRBJ2-3; 8 positions match TRBD1. CDR3 coding DNA: TGTGCCAGTGCCAGGGGGCCAGAGACAGGTACGCAGTATTTT. Residues: CASARGPETGTQYF.